This entry is about one TCR beta chain. It has no known antigen specificity. The input lacks base qualities; no much larger clone sits a single base away. This record comes from a study of blood T cell repertoires in COVID-19 (dated by TCRdb to 2018 to 2021). About the full investigation: Collaborator samples came from the United States, Italy and Spain and covered acute and convalescent phases of COVID-19. The prospective study material was composed of cDNA or gDNA derived from T cells, B-cell-depleted T cells, or PBMCs. Deeply sampled blood TCRbeta repertoires from subjects exposed to, actively infected with, or recovered from COVID-19 were included in the dataset. The repertoires were made available in a free public database intended to serve as a resource for research on the immune response to SARS-CoV-2. Samples were obtained from the ongoing ImmuneRACE study (first 160 participants) and from 1,254 subjects provided by 6 global collaborators. Sample metadata almost always included a de-identified subject ID, COVID-19 status, age in years and sex. Where HLA class I and class II types were available, the types were taken from metadata supplied by the sample provider, not from assay-based typing. Results the study describes overall, beyond this receptor: The quantity of clinical and demographic metadata differed by source and by participant and was supplied without curation.

TCRbeta CDR3 regions were amplified from genomic DNA by means of the immunoSEQ Assay, a bias-controlled multiplex PCR. The paper's data handling went like this. Nucleated cell counts per sample were estimated from amplification of reference gene primers within the assay. Sequence reads were collapsed and filtered to measure the absolute abundance of every unique TCRbeta CDR3 rearrangement. For each sample, productive Simpson clonality was calculated by taking the square root of Simpson's diversity index across productive rearrangements. TCRdb took over this immuneACCESS table, retaining in-frame rearrangements with V and J assigned. Such tables are incomplete; in checked studies, under half of the missing clones stem from an unresolved V gene, and the remainder is unexplained. V and J calls plus clone size are reproduced from that table; the DNA served to infer D and trimming. This sample comprises around 38,000 clones, around nine tenths of them detected only once. The ten largest clonotypes hold around 4.5% of the sample.

In Seattle, one collaborating source enrolled patients while the infection was active and tracked those patients longitudinally over the course of disease. Whole blood was collected in K2EDTA tubes by collaborating institutions according to the institutions' own protocols. For TCRbeta analysis, collaborator samples were shipped as frozen whole blood, as isolated PBMCs, or as DNA extracted from either sample type. The CDR3 sequence holds 14 residues, the cysteine and phenylalanine included. Here the CDR3 DNA is all that survives: 42 bases in frame from base 1. CDR1 and CDR2 are read off the germline V gene as SNHLY and FYNNEI. V and J are trimmed by 6 bases and 3 bases, and the gene matches miss 5 bases of the junction.

Sequencing input: peripheral blood. The chain was built from TRBV2 and TRBJ2-5, with TRBD1 identical over 9 junction bases. The sequence was obtained from a man aged 60-69 years with COVID-19, enrolled during active disease. Read as DNA, the sequence is TGTGCCAGCAGGGGGACAGGGTTCAAAGAGACCCAGTACTTC. This codes for CASRGTGFKETQYF.